These 12 T cell receptor beta chains share one sample of origin, sequenced in a study of blood T cell repertoires in COVID-19. The table came from immunoSEQ multiplex PCR; TCRdb's copy has only in-frame clones and leaves some out. The repertoire has about 59,000 clones, around 81% of them found once; the top ten carry 25% to 35%. Sequences were obtained from peripheral blood. All receptors derive from a woman aged 80 or over with active or convalescent COVID-19.

V gene TRBV4-1 combines with J gene TRBJ1-3, with D unresolved. CDR3 length equals 14 residues. CDR1 is MGHRA and CDR2 is YSYEKL in the germline V gene. V shed 0 bases and J shed 4 bases, with 7 bases lying between them. This CDR3 reads CASSQDPSGNTIYF. In DNA, the CDR3 is TGCGCCAGCAGCCAAGACCCATCCGGAAACACCATATATTTT.

The chain joins TRBV7-9 to TRBJ1-2; TRBD1 matches 8 bases. Germline V gene data show CDR1 as SEHNR and CDR2 as FQNEAQ (reference sequence). This CDR3 has 15 amino acids. The V gene end was trimmed by 5 bases and the J gene end by 4 bases; junction bases not matched to a gene: 9. CDR3 nucleotides: TGTGCCAGCAGCGTCCCCGGACAGGGATCCTATGGCTACACCTTC. Translating it yields CASSVPGQGSYGYTF.

This chain links TRBV27 with TRBJ1-6, with 10 positions matching TRBD1. The V and J ends lost 5 bases and 9 bases, in that order; junction bases with no gene match: 7. The CDR3 consists of 15 residues. Germline V gene data show CDR1 as MNHEY and CDR2 as SMNVEV (reference sequence). CDR3 in amino acids: CASSPRQGAGSPLHF. CDR3 nucleotide sequence: TGTGCCAGCAGTCCACGACAGGGGGCAGGTTCACCCCTCCACTTT.

The rearrangement uses TRBV11-3 and TRBJ2-7; tentative D call: TRBD2 (5 bases). CDR1 and CDR2 (germline): SGHNT, YENEEA. V was shortened by 0 bases and J by 1 base, with 10 bases between the two germline ends. This CDR3 has 15 residues. The CDR3 nucleotides are TGTGCCAGCAGCTTAGATAGTTCGGGGTCCTACGAGCAGTACTTC. It codes for CASSLDSSGSYEQYF.

The J gene is TRBJ1-1, the V gene TRBV19, with a weak D call TRBD1 (5 bases). CDR1 is LNHDA, CDR2 SQIVND, per germline (reference sequence). The CDR3 consists of 13 residues. Trimming shortened V by 7 bases and J by 0 bases, and 9 bases separated the two germline ends. The CDR3 here is CASTGRVNTEAFF. The DNA of the CDR3 is TGTGCCAGTACAGGCAGGGTGAACACTGAAGCTTTCTTT. The complete variable domain, with remaining parts taken from reference TRBV19 and TRBJ1-1, reads DGGITQSPKYLFRKEGQNVTLSCEQNLNHDAMYWYRQDPGQGLRLIYYSQIVNDFQKGDIAEGYSVSREKKESFPLTVTSAQKNPTAFYLCASTGRVNTEAFFGQGTRLTVV.

In this sample, this clone turned up a few times. The rearrangement links TRBV19 to TRBJ2-1; D is unclear. CDR3 size: 15 residues. Per the germline V gene, CDR1 is LNHDA and CDR2 is SQIVND (reference sequence). Trimming removed 3 bases at V and 7 bases at J, with 16 bases between. As DNA, the CDR3 is TGTGCCAGTAGTATTTTGTTAACTACTACAAATGAGCAGTTCTTC. Residues: CASSILLTTTNEQFF.

Only one count was recorded for this clone. The CDR3 region has the DNA TGTGCCAGCAGCTTAATGGGGGGCACTGAAGCTTTCTTT. Its protein product is CASSLMGGTEAFF. The chain joins TRBV11-2 to TRBJ1-1, with D possibly TRBD1 on 5 matching bases. The CDR3 consists of 13 residues. Trimming removed 2 bases from V and 4 bases from J, with 8 bases in between. Germline-derived CDR1 and CDR2 are SGHAT and FQNNGV.

Written as DNA, the CDR3 is TGTGCCAGCAGCCCGCGGGGGGGCCGGACAGATACGCAGTATTTT. Its translation: CASSPRGGRTDTQYF. The chain uses TRBV9 and TRBJ2-3, with TRBD2 matching 9 bases. The V gene end was trimmed by 4 bases and the J gene end by 3 bases; junction bases not matched to a gene: 6. Germline CDR1 and CDR2: SGDLS and YYNGEE. This CDR3 region has 15 residues.

This clone was seen a few times. The chain uses TRBV4-3 and TRBJ1-1; 9 nucleotides align to TRBD1. V was pared by 0 bases and J by 1 base, with 6 bases of the junction left unmatched. The CDR3 has 17 amino acids. The germline gives CDR1 LGHNA, CDR2 YSLEER. CDR3 DNA: TGCGCCAGCAGCCAAGAAGGGACAGGGTGGGGGAACACTGAAGCTTTCTTT. Amino acids: CASSQEGTGWGNTEAFF.

The rearrangement uses TRBV5-1 and TRBJ2-1; 16 nucleotides agree with TRBD2. This CDR3 has 17 amino acids. The V and J ends lost 4 bases and 9 bases, in that order; junction bases with no gene match: 10. Germline V CDR1 and CDR2: SGHRS, YFSETQ. The CDR3 DNA reads as TGCGCCAGCAGCCCAGGTCCCGGGACTAGCGGGGGGGGTGAGCAGTTCTTC. Translation gives CASSPGPGTSGGGEQFF.

The chain employs TRBV4-1 and TRBJ2-2; D call uncertain. V was trimmed by 1 base and J by 4 bases, leaving 4 bases between them. The CDR3 is made up of 13 amino acids. Looked up from germline, CDR1 is MGHRA and CDR2 is YSYEKL. CDR3 DNA: TGCGCCAGCAGCCAAGTCGGCACCGGGGAGCTGTTTTTT. It yields the protein CASSQVGTGELFF.

The V call is TRBV6-1, the J call TRBJ1-2; D is undetermined. CDR3 length equals 14 residues. V dropped 2 bases and J dropped 4 bases, with 11 bases sitting between them. In germline, CDR1 is MNHNS, CDR2 SASEGT. Here the CDR3 DNA reads TGTGCCAGCAGTGAATCGCTAGGGAGCTATGGCTACACCTTC. Translating gives CASSESLGSYGYTF.